This T cell receptor (beta chain) came from a study of chemoradiotherapy in HPV16-positive cancers. Looking at the study overall: A couple of HPV16-positive patients' cells yielded candidate HPV-specific clones and common motifs. Study-wide findings and caveats: During treatment, candidate HPV-specific clones and E7-related motifs expanded in tumor. Only a couple of HPV16-positive patients supplied the functional HPV-specificity definition.

Per germline, CDR1 MRHNA and CDR2 SNTAGT. The CDR3 loop spans 16 amino acids. V lost 5 bases and J 4 bases, leaving 17 bases between the germline ends. Repeated repertoire sampling spanned the course of chemoradiotherapy. With respect to this clone: No antigen is known for it.

The table came from immunoSEQ multiplex PCR; TCRdb's copy has only in-frame clones and leaves some out. The data hold roughly 3,000 clones, with around 90% observed a single time. This chain connects TRBV6-4 to TRBJ1-4, with TRBD1 as a possible D gene (6 bases). The receptor was isolated from a human donor with HPV-associated anogenital cancer. This specimen consisted of tumor tissue, obtained from a patient who underwent chemoradiotherapy. The CDR3 loop reads CASSPPTGRDNEKLFF. The CDR3 region has the DNA TGTGCCAGCAGTCCACCCACAGGGCGGGATAATGAAAAACTGTTTTTT.